The clone carrying this TCR beta chain appeared once. Vbeta (60) and Jbeta (13) primers were used in the PCR. Only in-frame clones appear in the TCRdb table, and some are missing; sequencing was by immunoSEQ multiplex PCR. The top ten clones hold over 3% of a sample with approximately 90,000 clones, around 82% of them seen once. This entry is derived from a study of cytomegalovirus exposure and HLA in healthy donors. This CDR3 has 17 residues. The sample taken for sequencing was PBMCs. The J gene is TRBJ1-5, the V gene TRBV21-1. TRBV21-1 is flagged as a pseudogene. This receptor was taken from a man aged 40-55 years in good health and CMV-seronegative. This chain's CDR3 is CASRPPLEVDSNQPQHF. The CDR3 DNA reads TGTGCCAGCAGGCCTCCCTTGGAGGTTGATAGCAATCAGCCCCAGCATTTT.